Below, one TCR beta chain is given with its context. This entry is derived from a study of cytotoxic CD8 clonotypes in ibrutinib-treated CLL. The planned depth of sequencing spanned 1 in 200,000 to 1 in 1 million T cells. Libraries were prepared by immunoSEQ multiplex PCR; TCRdb keeps only in-frame clonotypes and omits some of them. The table includes more than 110,000 clones, approximately 80% detected once. Sequencing used PBMCs, obtained after 36 months of ibrutinib treatment. The origin of this receptor is a human donor with chronic lymphocytic leukemia.

The CDR3 here is CASSSMGTAYNEQFF. As DNA, the CDR3 is TGTGCCAGCAGCTCCATGGGGACGGCATACAATGAGCAGTTCTTC. The rearrangement joins TRBV11-2 to TRBJ2-1; D may match TRBD1 or TRBD2 (5 bases each). The CDR3 runs to 15 residues. Germline V gives CDR1 SGHAT, CDR2 FQNNGV. Trimming shortened V by 4 bases and J by 4 bases, and 14 bases separated the two germline ends.